The source of this T cell receptor (beta chain) is a study of CD8 T cells in Susac syndrome (dated by TCRdb to 2018 to 2020). Notes on the research overall: Whether CD8+ T cell activation and differentiation in Susac syndrome was antigen driven was tested using repertoire sequencing. The study compared CD8+ T cell repertoire clonality among over 9 healthy donors, around 14 Susac syndrome patients and about 16 multiple sclerosis patients. Points the paper makes about the study in general: The number of individuals in the TCR sequencing and HLA analysis was acknowledged as relatively small.

Peripheral blood CD8+ and CD4+ T cells from healthy donors, Susac syndrome patients and multiple sclerosis patients were profiled using high-throughput TCR beta sequencing. Multiple sclerosis controls were treatment-naive patients with stable or active relapsing-remitting disease fulfilling revised McDonald criteria. Bulk CD8+ and CD4+ T cells were purified magnetically by negative isolation, whereas CD8+ TEMRA cells were enriched by FACS. Blood was collected in EDTA tubes and processed within 24 hours, with PBMCs isolated through density gradient centrifugation. PBMCs destined for TCR sequencing were cryopreserved in liquid nitrogen and later thawed in a 37 °C water bath. A purity of at least 90% was achieved for sorted or isolated CD4+, CD8+ and CD8+ TEMRA cells. RNA was extracted using the RNeasy kit, and roughly 0.5 to 1 microgram was reverse transcribed with random hexamers. TCR beta CDR3 regions were amplified with the immunoSEQ multiplex PCR assay covering 54 Vbeta and 13 Jbeta segments. PCR amplification bias was corrected by using a synthetic template baseline for primer optimization and computational correction. Processing in the source paper ran as follows. Reads were annotated to V, D and J genes per IMGT and analyzed with immunoSEQ Analyzer, keeping only productive sequences. Clonality was calculated as one minus the Shannon entropy normalized by log2 of the number of productive unique sequences. For each patient and control, public and private clones were evaluated within the 100 most prevalent clones. Clones were defined as Susac-specific if absent from the healthy and MS cohorts, from 1052 published viral clones and from other ImmuneACCESS disease sequences. Using fastp at Q25 and MiXCR, TCRdb reprocessed the public reads and kept productive beta chains. Every CDR3 protein is listed once, alongside the most common genes and DNA of its rows. Clone size and V and J calls follow TCRdb, not the original study. A total of approximately 120,000 distinct CDR3 sequences appear in this sample, over 85% of them only once. The ten largest clones capture approximately 0.31% of the sample.

As encoded in the germline V gene, CDR1 is SGHAT while CDR2 is FQNNGV. Reading from cysteine to phenylalanine, the CDR3 counts 16 amino acids. Only CDR3 DNA is held: 48 bases, read in frame from base 1. At the junction V is shortened by 1 base and J by 7 bases; bases outside the gene matches: 2. About this clonotype: No cognate antigen has been identified for it. The record has no base qualities; no much larger clone is one base away.

This receptor was obtained from a human donor with multiple sclerosis. The sequence is built from TRBV11-2 and TRBJ2-1, and 15 junctional nucleotides match TRBD2. The sample consisted of CD8+ T cells from PBMCs. DNA sequence: TGTGCCAGCAGCTTAGTTGGGACTAGCGGGGGGAATGAGCAGTTCTTC. Its amino acids are CASSLVGTSGGNEQFF.